This T cell receptor (beta chain) originates from a study of shared clonotypes between healthy human individuals. Concerning this clone: Its target is unknown.

Each PCR replicate from the sorted subsets contained about 210 ng DNA, which is 25,000 to 30,000 T cell genomes. In the original workflow: Filtering differed for immunoSEQ, which gave only junction sequences without quality scores. The data were produced by immunoSEQ multiplex PCR, yet TCRdb's version contains in-frame clones alone and is incomplete. V and J calls plus clone size are reproduced from that table; the DNA served to infer D and trimming. The sample holds 2 million to 2.5 million clones, just over 90% seen once. The CDR3 spans 12 residues. V dropped 3 bases and J dropped 8 bases, with 8 bases sitting between them. Per the germline V gene, CDR1 is SEHNR and CDR2 is FQNEAQ (reference sequence). General study points: Memory subsets had estimated richness that was generally smaller than that of naive subsets.

The donors, healthy adults who were HIV-negative, had experienced no recent acute infections or vaccinations. Specimen: naive CD4+ T cells from PBMCs. Noted subset: CD45RA+ positively selected. This sequence originates from a man between 18 and 29 years old in good health. Some clones in this sample may be carry-over from other donors' samples. The rearrangement joins TRBV7-9 to TRBJ2-1, with no clear D. CDR3 region: CASSFRADEQFF. In DNA form, the CDR3 reads TGTGCCAGCAGCTTTCGAGCAGATGAGCAGTTCTTC.